This T cell receptor beta chain was identified during a study of blood T cell repertoires in COVID-19. Study details: PBMCs, B-cell-depleted T cells, or T cells provided the cDNA or gDNA that made up the material.

Germline CDR1 reads MDHEN; CDR2 reads SYDVKM. The CDR3 is 13 amino acids. The V and J ends lost 7 bases and 6 bases, in that order; junction bases with no gene match: 7. Using immunoSEQ multiplex PCR, the repertoire was profiled, and TCRdb retains in-frame clones only, with some absent. Counted here are some 200,000 clones, roughly 85% occurring once; the ten biggest clones make up roughly 28%. The chain carries TRBV28 and TRBJ1-1, with TRBD1 identical over 8 bases. The receptor's source is a woman in her 70s with acute or convalescent COVID-19. The sequenced sample consisted of peripheral blood. The DNA of the CDR3 is TGTGCCAGCACCGAGACAGGGGTCGCTGAAGCTTTCTTT. It is translated as CASTETGVAEAFF.